A selection of T cell receptor beta chains follows, all from one sample in a study of blood T cell repertoires in COVID-19. Here immunoSEQ multiplex PCR was the method, and the copy in TCRdb shows in-frame clones only, minus some. The sample has fewer than 80,000 clones; nearly 90% are singletons. The sequencing input was peripheral blood. Every receptor here comes from a man aged 45-65 years with acute or convalescent COVID-19. The CDR3 runs from the conserved cysteine through the conserved F or W. D genes are given only for firm matches. A row's size may be missing; if present it is once, few, many or a size class.

d_call: .; cdr3_length: 12; v_call: TRBV11-3; j_call: TRBJ2-3; clone_size: few; cdr3_nt: TGTGCCAGCAGCTTTCTTGGGCATACGCAGTATTTT; cdr3_aa: CASSFLGHTQYF
d_call: TRBD1; cdr3_length: 15; v_call: TRBV5-1; j_call: TRBJ2-6; clone_size: .; cdr3_nt: TGCGCCACCGGGACAGGGGACTCTGGGGCCAACGTCCTGACTTTC; cdr3_aa: CATGTGDSGANVLTF
d_call: .; cdr3_length: 13; v_call: TRBV11-3; j_call: TRBJ1-3; clone_size: .; cdr3_nt: TGTGCCAGCAGCGCAGGGGCGGGAAACACCATATATTTT; cdr3_aa: CASSAGAGNTIYF
d_call: TRBD2; cdr3_length: 18; v_call: TRBV19; j_call: TRBJ2-3; clone_size: .; cdr3_nt: TGTGCCAGTAGTATAGATTCGAGCGGGAGGGGGGGCACAGATACGCAGTATTTT; cdr3_aa: CASSIDSSGRGGTDTQYF
d_call: TRBD1; cdr3_length: 15; v_call: TRBV7-2; j_call: TRBJ1-2; clone_size: .; cdr3_nt: TGTGCCAGCAGCTTAAGAGACAGGGTAATCTATGGCTACACCTTC; cdr3_aa: CASSLRDRVIYGYTF
d_call: .; cdr3_length: 16; v_call: TRBV27; j_call: TRBJ1-1; clone_size: .; cdr3_nt: TGTGCCAGCAGTTTAAAACAGTTTCTTATGAACACTGAAGCTTTCTTT; cdr3_aa: CASSLKQFLMNTEAFF
d_call: TRBD1; cdr3_length: 14; v_call: TRBV18; j_call: TRBJ2-3; clone_size: .; cdr3_nt: TGTGCCAGCTCAACGACAGGGGGCGCGGGGACGCAGTATTTT; cdr3_aa: CASSTTGGAGTQYF
d_call: TRBD1; cdr3_length: 15; v_call: TRBV5-8; j_call: TRBJ2-7; clone_size: .; cdr3_nt: TGTGCCAGCAGCTTTACAGACAGGGACCACTACGAGCAGTACTTC; cdr3_aa: CASSFTDRDHYEQYF
d_call: .; cdr3_length: 16; v_call: TRBV9; j_call: TRBJ2-2; clone_size: .; cdr3_nt: TGTGCCAGCAGCGTAGAGGCAGGGGTGAGCACCGGGGAGCTGTTTTTT; cdr3_aa: CASSVEAGVSTGELFF
d_call: .; cdr3_length: 16; v_call: TRBV4-1; j_call: TRBJ1-6; clone_size: .; cdr3_nt: TGCGCCAGCAGCCAACTACTATCAGGGAGGGATTCACCCCTCCACTTT; cdr3_aa: CASSQLLSGRDSPLHF
d_call: .; cdr3_length: 14; v_call: TRBV21-1; j_call: TRBJ1-1; clone_size: .; cdr3_nt: TGTGCCAGCAGCAAAGAATTGGACAGGCAGAAAGCTTTCTTT; cdr3_aa: CASSKELDRQKAFF
d_call: .; cdr3_length: 16; v_call: TRBV12-5; j_call: TRBJ1-4; clone_size: .; cdr3_nt: TGTGCTAGTGGTTTGGTACTCGGACACCAGAATGAAAAACTGTTTTTT; cdr3_aa: CASGLVLGHQNEKLFF
d_call: TRBD1; cdr3_length: 16; v_call: TRBV9; j_call: TRBJ1-3; clone_size: .; cdr3_nt: TGTGCCAGCAGCGTAGAGGCAGGGGGCTCTGGAAACACCATATATTTT; cdr3_aa: CASSVEAGGSGNTIYF
d_call: TRBD1; cdr3_length: 15; v_call: TRBV19; j_call: TRBJ1-2; clone_size: .; cdr3_nt: TGTGCCAGCGGCAGGGGGACAGGCTTTGGGTATGGCTACACCTTC; cdr3_aa: CASGRGTGFGYGYTF
d_call: TRBD1; cdr3_length: 15; v_call: TRBV5-1; j_call: TRBJ2-1; clone_size: .; cdr3_nt: TGCGCCAGCGCCCAACCGGGACAGGGGGCTGATGAGCAGTTCTTC; cdr3_aa: CASAQPGQGADEQFF
d_call: .; cdr3_length: 13; v_call: TRBV3-1/TRBV3-2; j_call: TRBJ2-5; clone_size: once; cdr3_nt: TGTGCCAGCAGCCGCGCGCTAGCTGAGACCCAGTACTTC; cdr3_aa: CASSRALAETQYF
d_call: TRBD1; cdr3_length: 15; v_call: TRBV4-1; j_call: TRBJ1-5; clone_size: .; cdr3_nt: TGCGCCAGCAGGGAACGGGACAGCCCTTTTCAGCCCCAGCATTTT; cdr3_aa: CASRERDSPFQPQHF
d_call: .; cdr3_length: 15; v_call: TRBV4-1; j_call: TRBJ1-3; clone_size: .; cdr3_nt: TGCGCCAGCAGCCAAGTCTCCTACTCTGGAAACACCATATATTTT; cdr3_aa: CASSQVSYSGNTIYF
d_call: .; cdr3_length: 15; v_call: TRBV5-1; j_call: TRBJ1-1; clone_size: .; cdr3_nt: TGCGCCAGCAGCTTGGGAGGGAAAATGAACACTGAAGCTTTCTTT; cdr3_aa: CASSLGGKMNTEAFF
d_call: .; cdr3_length: 15; v_call: TRBV5-6; j_call: TRBJ1-1; clone_size: once; cdr3_nt: TGTGCCAGCAGCTTGTCCCCAGGGGAGAACACTGAAGCTTTCTTT; cdr3_aa: CASSLSPGENTEAFF
d_call: .; cdr3_length: 14; v_call: TRBV5-1; j_call: TRBJ2-7; clone_size: .; cdr3_nt: TGCGCCAGCAGCTTGGGGCAGGGTTGGAACGAGCAGTACTTC; cdr3_aa: CASSLGQGWNEQYF
d_call: TRBD2; cdr3_length: 15; v_call: TRBV3-1/TRBV3-2; j_call: TRBJ2-1; clone_size: .; cdr3_nt: TGTGCCAGCAGCCTGGGACTACGCTCCTACAATGAGCAGTTCTTC; cdr3_aa: CASSLGLRSYNEQFF
d_call: TRBD2; cdr3_length: 15; v_call: TRBV27; j_call: TRBJ2-7; clone_size: .; cdr3_nt: TGTGCCAGCAGTTTATCCTCTAGCGGGAGTTTGAGGCAGTACTTC; cdr3_aa: CASSLSSSGSLRQYF
d_call: TRBD1; cdr3_length: 14; v_call: TRBV7-2; j_call: TRBJ2-5; clone_size: once; cdr3_nt: TGTGCCAGCAGAACCACAGGGGGCGAAGAGACCCAGTACTTC; cdr3_aa: CASRTTGGEETQYF
d_call: .; cdr3_length: 13; v_call: TRBV11-2; j_call: TRBJ2-3; clone_size: .; cdr3_nt: TGTGCCAGCAGCTTAGTCTACACAGATACGCAGTATTTT; cdr3_aa: CASSLVYTDTQYF
d_call: TRBD1; cdr3_length: 14; v_call: TRBV10-3; j_call: TRBJ1-5; clone_size: .; cdr3_nt: TGTGCCATCAGTGTCCAGGGGGCGGGTCAGCCCCAGCATTTT; cdr3_aa: CAISVQGAGQPQHF
d_call: TRBD1; cdr3_length: 15; v_call: TRBV6-1; j_call: TRBJ1-2; clone_size: .; cdr3_nt: TGTGCCAGCAGTGTCCCGGGACAGGGAATCTATGGCTACACCTTC; cdr3_aa: CASSVPGQGIYGYTF
d_call: .; cdr3_length: 16; v_call: TRBV12-5; j_call: TRBJ1-1; clone_size: few; cdr3_nt: TGTGCTAGTGGTTTGTACAGGGTGACCGTGAACACTGAAGCTTTCTTT; cdr3_aa: CASGLYRVTVNTEAFF
d_call: .; cdr3_length: 14; v_call: TRBV21-1; j_call: TRBJ2-7; clone_size: .; cdr3_nt: TGTGCCAGCAGCAAGCGGGACCCTACCCTCGAGCAGTACTTC; cdr3_aa: CASSKRDPTLEQYF
d_call: .; cdr3_length: 13; v_call: TRBV11-3; j_call: TRBJ2-7; clone_size: .; cdr3_nt: TGTGCCAGCAGCTCCGGACATTTCTACGAGCAGTACTTC; cdr3_aa: CASSSGHFYEQYF
d_call: TRBD1; cdr3_length: 16; v_call: TRBV5-5; j_call: TRBJ2-7; clone_size: .; cdr3_nt: TGTGCCAGCAGCTTGGGTCTGGCAGGGGGTTATTACGAGCAGTACTTC; cdr3_aa: CASSLGLAGGYYEQYF
d_call: .; cdr3_length: 12; v_call: TRBV9; j_call: TRBJ2-4; clone_size: .; cdr3_nt: TGTGCCAGCAGCAACCGGGAAAACATTCAGTACTTC; cdr3_aa: CASSNRENIQYF
d_call: .; cdr3_length: 16; v_call: TRBV27; j_call: TRBJ1-6; clone_size: .; cdr3_nt: TGTGCCAGCAGTTCACCTGGACAGATTTTTAATTCACCCCTCCACTTT; cdr3_aa: CASSSPGQIFNSPLHF
d_call: TRBD1; cdr3_length: 15; v_call: TRBV3-1/TRBV3-2; j_call: TRBJ1-2; clone_size: .; cdr3_nt: TGTGCCAGCAGCCAAGTAGGACAGGGAGGCTATGGCTACACCTTC; cdr3_aa: CASSQVGQGGYGYTF
d_call: TRBD1; cdr3_length: 14; v_call: TRBV2; j_call: TRBJ1-4; clone_size: .; cdr3_nt: TGTGCCAGCAGGGCCGGGACAGGGAAGGAAAAACTGTTTTTT; cdr3_aa: CASRAGTGKEKLFF